The clone carrying this TCR beta chain occurred many times. V lost 3 bases and J lost 6, with 5 bases in between. The CDR3 loop spans 11 amino acids. A TCRbeta library incorporating unique molecular identifiers was prepared. Via MiXCR, TCRdb re-called the PCR reads, giving one row per CDR3 protein. There are 490,000 or so distinct CDR3 sequences in the sample; 9.5% to 15% occur only once, and about 5.6% lies in the top ten. The data were taken from a study of T-cell reconstitution after alpha-beta-depleted transplantation in children. This clonotype was sampled from a human donor who donated a stem cell graft to a child with combined immunodeficiency. The specimen was PBMCs from the stem cell graft donor, collected from the stem cell graft. This sequence joins TRBV12-3 or TRBV12-4 and TRBJ2-5; D uncertain. The CDR3 is CASSLSQTQYF. CDR3 coding DNA: TGTGCCAGCAGTTTGTCACAGACCCAGTACTTC.